This is a list of T cell receptor beta chains from one sample in a study of T cell repertoires in cytomegalovirus infection. Via MiXCR, TCRdb re-called the reads, giving one row per CDR3 protein. The table has approximately 250,000 distinct CDR3 sequences, roughly 22% seen once; the top ten hold 15% to 20%. Sequencing input: CD8+ T cells from PBMCs. The receptor source for this set is a human donor in good health (CMV status not recorded). Some clones in this sample may be carry-over from other donors' samples. Both conserved end residues are part of each CDR3. D genes are given only for firm matches. Expanded clones get a size class; other rows say once, few or many, or leave the size out.

d_gene: TRBD1; v_gene: TRBV7-2; j_gene: TRBJ2-7; abundance: many; CDR3nt: TGTGCCAGCAGCATGTGGACAGGGGGGACCTACGAGCAGTACTTC; CDR3aa: CASSMWTGGTYEQYF
d_gene: -; v_gene: TRBV7-3; j_gene: TRBJ2-7; abundance: few; CDR3nt: TGTGCCAGCAGCCCCGGATTAGCGTCCACCTACGAGCAGTACTTC; CDR3aa: CASSPGLASTYEQYF
d_gene: -; v_gene: TRBV7-9; j_gene: TRBJ2-7; abundance: few; CDR3nt: TGTGCCAGCAGCTCTCCGGGCAGTCCCTCCTACGAGCAGTACTTC; CDR3aa: CASSSPGSPSYEQYF
d_gene: -; v_gene: TRBV18; j_gene: TRBJ2-7; abundance: few; CDR3nt: TGTGCCAGCTCACCACCGTCAGGGAAGCTATACGAGCAGTACTTC; CDR3aa: CASSPPSGKLYEQYF
d_gene: -; v_gene: TRBV20-1; j_gene: TRBJ2-5; abundance: many; CDR3nt: TGCAGTGCTAGAGCGTCGAGGGGGGGTTGGGAGACCCAGTACTTC; CDR3aa: CSARASRGGWETQYF
d_gene: -; v_gene: TRBV6-1; j_gene: TRBJ1-1; abundance: many; CDR3nt: TGTGCCAGCACCGAAGGGGGAAGGCGGGTGAACACTGAAGCTTTCTTT; CDR3aa: CASTEGGRRVNTEAFF
d_gene: -; v_gene: TRBV7-9; j_gene: TRBJ2-7; abundance: many; CDR3nt: TGTGCCAGCAGCCCCCGACTAGGCTCCTACGAGCAGTACTTC; CDR3aa: CASSPRLGSYEQYF
d_gene: -; v_gene: TRBV6-2/TRBV6-3; j_gene: TRBJ2-7; abundance: many; CDR3nt: TGTGCCAGCGGCCGCACAAGGGACACCATTGACGAGCAGTACTTC; CDR3aa: CASGRTRDTIDEQYF
d_gene: -; v_gene: TRBV7-9; j_gene: TRBJ1-4; abundance: many; CDR3nt: TGTGCCAGCAGCTCTCTCAGGGAAGGCCTTAATGAAAAACTGTTTTTT; CDR3aa: CASSSLREGLNEKLFF
d_gene: -; v_gene: TRBV4-2; j_gene: TRBJ1-2; abundance: many; CDR3nt: TGTGCCAGCAGCCAAGACCCGGAGGGTGGCTACACCTTC; CDR3aa: CASSQDPEGGYTF
d_gene: -; v_gene: TRBV5-6; j_gene: TRBJ2-7; abundance: -; CDR3nt: TGTGCCAGCAGCTTAGGAGTCTCCGAGCAGTACTTC; CDR3aa: CASSLGVSEQYF
d_gene: -; v_gene: TRBV29-1; j_gene: TRBJ2-3; abundance: -; CDR3nt: TGCAGCGTTGGACTCGGGGGGCCCGCAGATACGCAGTATTTT; CDR3aa: CSVGLGGPADTQYF
d_gene: TRBD2; v_gene: TRBV20-1; j_gene: TRBJ2-1; abundance: few; CDR3nt: TGCAGTGCTACCAGCGGGGGGCCTCAGAGCGATGAGCAGTTCTTC; CDR3aa: CSATSGGPQSDEQFF
d_gene: -; v_gene: TRBV2; j_gene: TRBJ2-5; abundance: few; CDR3nt: TGTGCCAGCAGTGAGGGGTTAGAAGAGACCCAGTACTTC; CDR3aa: CASSEGLEETQYF
d_gene: TRBD1; v_gene: TRBV10-3; j_gene: TRBJ1-1; abundance: many; CDR3nt: TGTGCCATCACCGGACAGGGGGCAATTGGTGACACTGAAGCTTTCTTT; CDR3aa: CAITGQGAIGDTEAFF
d_gene: -; v_gene: TRBV4-1; j_gene: TRBJ2-2; abundance: many; CDR3nt: TGCGCCAGCAGCCAAGATTTATGGACGGTCACGAACACCGGGGAGCTGTTTTTT; CDR3aa: CASSQDLWTVTNTGELFF
d_gene: TRBD1; v_gene: TRBV29-1; j_gene: TRBJ1-1; abundance: few; CDR3nt: TGCAGCGTGAATATTTTGGAGGGGGCTTTCACTGAAGCTTTCTTT; CDR3aa: CSVNILEGAFTEAFF
d_gene: -; v_gene: TRBV19; j_gene: TRBJ2-7; abundance: -; CDR3nt: TGTGCCAGTAGTATAGCCCTCGGCCCCTTCGCCGAGCAGTACTTC; CDR3aa: CASSIALGPFAEQYF
d_gene: -; v_gene: TRBV2; j_gene: TRBJ2-4; abundance: few; CDR3nt: TGTGCCACCTCGGACCCGCAGTTGCAGTACTTC; CDR3aa: CATSDPQLQYF
d_gene: TRBD2; v_gene: TRBV20-1; j_gene: TRBJ2-5; abundance: -; CDR3nt: TGCAGTGCCCGGGGGGGGATCAACCAAGAGACCCAGTACTTC; CDR3aa: CSARGGINQETQYF
d_gene: -; v_gene: TRBV9; j_gene: TRBJ2-7; abundance: -; CDR3nt: TGTGCCAGCAGCGTAGGAGGGTACTCCGAGCAGTACTTC; CDR3aa: CASSVGGYSEQYF
d_gene: -; v_gene: TRBV28; j_gene: TRBJ2-7; abundance: few; CDR3nt: TGTGCCAGCAGCAGAACAGGAGACTACTACGAGCAGTACTTC; CDR3aa: CASSRTGDYYEQYF
d_gene: TRBD1; v_gene: TRBV5-1; j_gene: TRBJ2-1; abundance: -; CDR3nt: TGCGCCAGCACCGGGACAGGGATTTTAAATGAGCAGTTCTTC; CDR3aa: CASTGTGILNEQFF
d_gene: TRBD2; v_gene: TRBV28; j_gene: TRBJ2-7; abundance: many; CDR3nt: TGTGCCAGCCTCGGCGGGAGACAGTTCTACGAGCAGTACTTC; CDR3aa: CASLGGRQFYEQYF
d_gene: -; v_gene: TRBV29-1; j_gene: TRBJ2-1; abundance: -; CDR3nt: TGCAGCGCCCCCCGGGGTTCCTACAATGAGCAGTTCTTC; CDR3aa: CSAPRGSYNEQFF
d_gene: -; v_gene: TRBV20-1; j_gene: TRBJ1-1; abundance: few; CDR3nt: TGCAGTGCTCAGGACCTAGTACAGGGGAACACTGAAGCTTTCTTT; CDR3aa: CSAQDLVQGNTEAFF
d_gene: -; v_gene: TRBV7-2; j_gene: TRBJ2-2; abundance: many; CDR3nt: TGTGCCAGCAGCTTTTTCACCGGGGAGCTGTTTTTT; CDR3aa: CASSFFTGELFF
d_gene: -; v_gene: TRBV7-6; j_gene: TRBJ2-2; abundance: -; CDR3nt: TGTGCCAGCAGCTCCTTTAAGGGGGGAGCGAACACCGGGGAGCTGTTTTTT; CDR3aa: CASSSFKGGANTGELFF
d_gene: TRBD1; v_gene: TRBV14; j_gene: TRBJ2-2; abundance: few; CDR3nt: TGTGCCAGCTCGACAGGGTGGGGCACCGGGGAGCTGTTTTTT; CDR3aa: CASSTGWGTGELFF
d_gene: -; v_gene: TRBV29-1; j_gene: TRBJ1-4; abundance: -; CDR3nt: TGCAGCGTTGATTTGGGGGACGCAGCTGAAAAACTGTTTTTT; CDR3aa: CSVDLGDAAEKLFF
d_gene: TRBD1; v_gene: TRBV5-5; j_gene: TRBJ2-1; abundance: -; CDR3nt: TGTGCCAGCTTAGGACAGGGGGGGTGGAATGAGCAGTTCTTC; CDR3aa: CASLGQGGWNEQFF
d_gene: -; v_gene: TRBV6-2/TRBV6-3; j_gene: TRBJ2-1; abundance: many; CDR3nt: TGTGCCAGCGCCCGGGTATTGTACAATGAGCAGTTCTTC; CDR3aa: CASARVLYNEQFF
d_gene: -; v_gene: TRBV6-1; j_gene: TRBJ2-1; abundance: many; CDR3nt: TGTGCCAGCAGTCTCAAGGGGGGGTTCTCCTACAATGAGCAGTTCTTC; CDR3aa: CASSLKGGFSYNEQFF
d_gene: TRBD1; v_gene: TRBV2; j_gene: TRBJ2-2; abundance: -; CDR3nt: TGTGCCAGCAGTGACGGACAGGGAAGGTTGACCGGGGAGCTGTTTTTT; CDR3aa: CASSDGQGRLTGELFF
d_gene: -; v_gene: TRBV28; j_gene: TRBJ1-4; abundance: -; CDR3nt: TGTGCCAGCAGTTCCGCGTCTCCACCGGGGGAAAAACTGTTTTTT; CDR3aa: CASSSASPPGEKLFF
d_gene: -; v_gene: TRBV28; j_gene: TRBJ2-1; abundance: -; CDR3nt: TGTGCCATCGACGGCTACAATGAGCAGTTCTTC; CDR3aa: CAIDGYNEQFF
d_gene: -; v_gene: TRBV28; j_gene: TRBJ2-7; abundance: -; CDR3nt: TGTGCCAGCAGTTTGCACGGGGGCTCTTTCTACGAGCAGTACTTC; CDR3aa: CASSLHGGSFYEQYF
d_gene: -; v_gene: TRBV25-1; j_gene: TRBJ1-2; abundance: many; CDR3nt: TGTGCCAGCAGTGTCAGCGTAGGCTACACCTTC; CDR3aa: CASSVSVGYTF
d_gene: TRBD2; v_gene: TRBV28; j_gene: TRBJ2-1; abundance: -; CDR3nt: TGTGCCAGCAGTAAAGCGGGGGACCCCTACAATGAGCAGTTCTTC; CDR3aa: CASSKAGDPYNEQFF
d_gene: -; v_gene: TRBV12-3/TRBV12-4; j_gene: TRBJ1-2; abundance: -; CDR3nt: TGTGCCAGCAGCCCAGGGGCGGATGGCTACACCTTC; CDR3aa: CASSPGADGYTF
d_gene: -; v_gene: TRBV7-4; j_gene: TRBJ2-2; abundance: -; CDR3nt: TGTGCCAGCAGCTTAGTACGGGGAGCCGGGGAGCTGTTTTTT; CDR3aa: CASSLVRGAGELFF
d_gene: TRBD1; v_gene: TRBV20-1; j_gene: TRBJ1-2; abundance: -; CDR3nt: TGCAGTGCTAGCGACGGACAGGGGTTGTCGTACTATGGCTACACCTTC; CDR3aa: CSASDGQGLSYYGYTF
d_gene: -; v_gene: TRBV28; j_gene: TRBJ2-1; abundance: -; CDR3nt: TGTGCCAGCAGTTCGGACAGAGAGGGGGATGAGCAGTTCTTC; CDR3aa: CASSSDREGDEQFF
d_gene: -; v_gene: TRBV2; j_gene: TRBJ1-2; abundance: -; CDR3nt: TGTGCCAGCACCCACCCCACATATAACTATGGCTACACCTTC; CDR3aa: CASTHPTYNYGYTF
d_gene: TRBD1; v_gene: TRBV5-1; j_gene: TRBJ2-3; abundance: -; CDR3nt: TGCGCCAGCAGCTTGTGGACAGGGGAAGATACGCAGTATTTT; CDR3aa: CASSLWTGEDTQYF
d_gene: -; v_gene: TRBV29-1; j_gene: TRBJ2-1; abundance: -; CDR3nt: TGCAGCGAGTGGTCAGGGTCCTACAATGAGCAGTTCTTC; CDR3aa: CSEWSGSYNEQFF
d_gene: -; v_gene: TRBV7-9; j_gene: TRBJ2-3; abundance: many; CDR3nt: TGTGCCAGCAGCTTTCCAGGGATGTCAGATACGCAGTATTTT; CDR3aa: CASSFPGMSDTQYF
d_gene: -; v_gene: TRBV7-8; j_gene: TRBJ2-1; abundance: few; CDR3nt: TGTGCCAGCAGCGCAACTTGGGGGGCGTCTGAGCAGTTCTTC; CDR3aa: CASSATWGASEQFF
d_gene: -; v_gene: TRBV15; j_gene: TRBJ1-1; abundance: -; CDR3nt: TGTGCCACCAGCAGAGTTAGGGACTACACTGAAGCTTTCTTT; CDR3aa: CATSRVRDYTEAFF
d_gene: TRBD2; v_gene: TRBV7-6; j_gene: TRBJ2-3; abundance: many; CDR3nt: TGTGCCAGCAGCTTCCCGACTAGCGCTAGCACAGATACGCAGTATTTT; CDR3aa: CASSFPTSASTDTQYF
d_gene: -; v_gene: TRBV7-2; j_gene: TRBJ2-1; abundance: many; CDR3nt: TGTGCCAGCAGCTTACTGACACCCAATGAGCAGTTCTTC; CDR3aa: CASSLLTPNEQFF